These 26 T cell receptor beta chains share one sample of origin, sequenced in a study of CD8 T cells in Susac syndrome. A quantity of roughly 0.5 to 1 ug RNA underwent reverse transcription using random hexamers. Each CDR3 protein gets one entry after TCRdb re-called the immunoSEQ multiplex PCR reads with MiXCR. The sample contains about 130,000 distinct CDR3 sequences, about 95% of which appear only once. What was sequenced was CD8+ T cells from PBMCs. These TCRs come from a human donor with Susac syndrome.

The chain has TRBV5-1 and TRBJ1-1; D unclear. V lost 5 bases, J lost 4 bases, and 9 bases lay in between. This CDR3 contains 12 residues. The germline gives CDR1 SGHRS, CDR2 YFSETQ. The CDR3 is CASREGGTEAFF. CDR3 DNA sequence: TGCGCCAGCAGGGAGGGCGGCACTGAAGCTTTCTTT.

This chain links TRBV25-1 with TRBJ2-5; no clear D gene. This CDR3 has 14 residues. Germline values: CDR1 MGHDK, CDR2 SYGVNS. Trimming pared 4 bases from V and 3 bases from J, leaving 12 bases between. The CDR3 reads CASSGAVAKETQYF. The CDR3 DNA follows: TGTGCCAGCAGTGGGGCGGTGGCGAAAGAGACCCAGTACTTC.

In DNA form, the CDR3 reads TGTGCCAGCAGTGGGGTCAGGTACCAAGAGACCCAGTACTTC. The encoded protein is CASSGVRYQETQYF. The chain links TRBV25-1 to TRBJ2-5; D not resolved. The CDR3 loop spans 14 amino acids. V was shortened by 4 bases and J by 0 bases, with 9 bases between the two germline ends. From germline, CDR1 is MGHDK and CDR2 SYGVNS.

This chain links TRBV30 with TRBJ1-6; no reliable D call. Germline CDR1 GTSNPN, CDR2 SVGIG (reference sequence). The ends were cut back, 1 base at V and 0 bases at J, with 10 bases in the middle. The CDR3 totals 16 residues. The CDR3 nucleotides read TGTGCCTGGAGTGACCCCGCGAGCTCCTATAATTCACCCCTCCACTTT. It translates to CAWSDPASSYNSPLHF.

CDR3 sequence reads: CASSSTFGTEYEGYTF. The CDR3 DNA reads TGTGCCAGCAGCTCAACCTTTGGGACAGAATATGAAGGCTACACCTTC. This rearrangement joins TRBV7-9 to TRBJ1-2; 7 bases agree with TRBD1. This CDR3 is built from 16 residues. Germline trimming cut 4 bases from V and 8 bases from J; bases unmatched to any gene: 16. Germline V gives CDR1 SEHNR, CDR2 FQNEAQ (reference sequence). Full variable domain (rest looked up from reference TRBV7-9 and TRBJ1-2): DTGVSQNPRHKITKRGQNVTFRCDPISEHNRLYWYRQTLGQGPEFLTYFQNEAQLEKSRLLSDRFSAERPKGSFSTLEIQRTEQGDSAMYLCASSSTFGTEYEGYTFGSGTRLTVV.

This sequence joins TRBV11-2 and TRBJ2-1; perhaps D is TRBD1 or TRBD2 (5 bases each). V was trimmed by 4 bases and J by 5 bases, leaving 9 bases between them. The germline V gene encodes CDR1 SGHAT and CDR2 FQNNGV. This CDR3 has 13 residues. CDR3 coding DNA: TGTGCCAGCAGCTGGGACGGAAACAATGAGCAGTTCTTC. Its translation is CASSWDGNNEQFF.

The J gene is TRBJ1-5, the V gene TRBV21-1. TRBV21-1 is shown as a pseudogene. The CDR3 is 13 residues long. Here the CDR3 reads CASSKVGCQPQHF. The CDR3, as DNA: TGTGCCAGCAGCAAAGTGGGGTGTCAGCCCCAGCATTTT.

The rearrangement joins TRBV9 to TRBJ1-6; 8 nucleotides agree with TRBD1. V lost 3 bases and J lost 6; bases outside the gene matches: 2. Germline V CDR1 and CDR2: SGDLS, YYNGEE. The CDR3 is 14 residues long. The CDR3 spells CASSAGQVNSPLHF. CDR3 nucleotides: TGTGCCAGCAGCGCGGGACAGGTTAATTCACCCCTCCACTTT.

The chain carries TRBV7-9 and TRBJ1-2, with 8 bases aligning to TRBD1. The V and J ends lost 7 bases and 7 bases, in that order; junction bases with no gene match: 11. Germline V gene data show CDR1 as SEHNR and CDR2 as FQNEAQ (reference sequence). The CDR3 consists of 14 residues. CDR3 sequence reads: CASIGQGLSGGYTF. The CDR3 region has the DNA TGTGCCAGCATAGGACAGGGCCTGTCTGGTGGCTACACCTTC.

This rearrangement joins TRBV30 to TRBJ2-3; 7 bases line up with TRBD1. This CDR3 is built from 15 residues. With 5 bases clipped from V and 1 base from J, the junction kept 9 bases outside the gene matches. Germline V CDR1 and CDR2: GTSNPN, SVGIG (reference sequence). CDR3 bases: TGTGCCTGGGGACCGGGACAGACTGGCACAGATACGCAGTATTTT. Its protein product is CAWGPGQTGTDTQYF.

This clonotype came up once. V gene TRBV13 combines with J gene TRBJ1-5; D unresolved. The V end was cut by 0 bases, the J end by 3 bases, with 9 bases between. Germline loops: CDR1 PRHDT, CDR2 FYEKMQ (reference sequence). The CDR3 extends over 15 amino acids. CDR3 in DNA: TGTGCCAGCAGCTTAGGCCGAGGGATCAATCAGCCCCAGCATTTT. It encodes CASSLGRGINQPQHF.

This clonotype was observed once. The chain is built from TRBV4-2 and TRBJ2-1; perhaps TRBD1 as D (6 bases). The CDR3 consists of 16 residues. Between the trimmed V and J ends, which lost 0 bases and 0 bases, there was a span of 9 bases. Germline V CDR1 and CDR2: LGHNA, YNFKEQ. DNA for the CDR3: TGTGCCAGCAGCCAAGAAGGGACAACCTCCTACAATGAGCAGTTCTTC. The encoded protein is CASSQEGTTSYNEQFF.

The V call is TRBV19, the J call TRBJ1-4; weak D call: TRBD1 (6 bases). Germline values: CDR1 LNHDA, CDR2 SQIVND (reference sequence). This CDR3 is 13 amino acids long. The V end was cut by 3 bases, the J end by 11 bases, with 13 bases between. Here the CDR3 reads CASSILSTGKLFF. The DNA of the CDR3 is TGTGCCAGTAGTATCCTCTCCACAGGGAAACTGTTTTTT.

This sequence joins TRBV27 and TRBJ2-7, with 8 bases identical to TRBD1. The CDR3 is 16 amino acids. Trimming at V came to 2 bases and at J to 3 bases, leaving 9 bases not matched to a gene. Germline V lookup: CDR1 MNHEY, CDR2 SMNVEV (reference sequence). The CDR3 sequence: CASSLGPTGANYEQYF. CDR3 coding DNA: TGTGCCAGCAGTTTAGGTCCGACAGGGGCCAACTACGAGCAGTACTTC.

The rearrangement joins TRBV7-9 to TRBJ2-1; 13 positions match TRBD2. The CDR3 extends over 15 amino acids. Germline values: CDR1 SEHNR, CDR2 FQNEAQ (reference sequence). With V trimmed by 5 bases and J by 6 bases, 4 bases remained unmatched. The CDR3 DNA reads TGTGCCAGCAGCACTAGCGGGGGGGCCCGCAATGAGCAGTTCTTC. Its protein is CASSTSGGARNEQFF.

This chain connects TRBV12-5 to TRBJ1-2; the D gene is possibly TRBD1 (6 bases). The CDR3 runs to 18 residues. Trimming took 0 bases from V and 2 from J, leaving 19 bases between them. Germline assignment: CDR1 LGHNT and CDR2 FRNRAP. The DNA of the CDR3 is TGTGCTAGTGGTTTGGTATTCGACAGGCCCCCGGGAAACTATGGCTACACCTTC. It encodes CASGLVFDRPPGNYGYTF.

The chain has TRBV9 and TRBJ1-2; D unresolved. Per germline, CDR1 SGDLS and CDR2 YYNGEE. CDR3 length: 14 residues. V lost 0 bases, J lost 6 bases, and 12 bases lay in between. CDR3 sequence: CASSVEEQPHGYTF. The CDR3 DNA is TGTGCCAGCAGCGTAGAGGAACAACCTCATGGCTACACCTTC.

The chain employs TRBV6-5 and TRBJ1-5, with D perhaps matching TRBD1 (5 bases). The CDR3 is 14 amino acids. Germline loops: CDR1 MNHEY, CDR2 SVGAGI. Trimming stripped 5 bases from V and 8 bases from J, with 16 bases between. CDR3 in DNA: TGTGCCAGCAGTCCCTCAGGGCTCACGGAGCCCCAGCATTTT. Its protein is CASSPSGLTEPQHF.

The chain is built from TRBV19 and TRBJ1-6, with 7 bases matching TRBD1. The CDR3 contains 14 residues. Germline V gene lookup returns CDR1 LNHDA and CDR2 SQIVND (reference sequence). With 3 bases clipped from V and 8 bases from J, the junction kept 4 bases outside the gene matches. The CDR3 loop is CASSIGTDYSPLHF. The CDR3 DNA reads TGTGCCAGTAGTATCGGGACAGACTATTCACCCCTCCACTTT.

The chain uses TRBV6-5 and TRBJ1-2; 8 bases are shared with TRBD1. Germline V gives CDR1 MNHEY, CDR2 SVGAGI. The junction had 6 bases not matched to a gene; V was cut back by 8 bases and J by 7 bases. The CDR3 totals 12 residues. DNA for the CDR3: TGTGCCAGCGCCGACAGGGGAGGTGGCTACACCTTC. This sequence encodes CASADRGGGYTF.

The rearrangement uses TRBV20-1 and TRBJ1-2; 7 nucleotides align to TRBD1. The CDR3 is 15 residues long. Trimming removed 6 bases from V and 0 bases from J; junction bases left unmatched: 10. Germline V CDR1 and CDR2: DFQATT, SNEGSKA (reference sequence). CDR3 region: CSANPGQKANYGYTF. The CDR3, as DNA: TGCAGTGCCAACCCGGGACAGAAAGCTAACTATGGCTACACCTTC.

The chain is built from TRBV20-1 and TRBJ1-5; D is undetermined. The germline V gene has CDR1 DFQATT and CDR2 SNEGSKA (reference sequence). The CDR3 totals 14 residues. The germline V and J ends were trimmed by 4 bases and 1 base, with 11 bases remaining between them. CDR3 region: CSATPPVSNQPQHF. The CDR3, as DNA: TGCAGTGCTACCCCCCCGGTGAGCAATCAGCCCCAGCATTTT.

The chain links TRBV6-5 to TRBJ2-2; D possibly corresponds to TRBD1 (6 bases). The CDR3 is 13 amino acids. Germline V gives CDR1 MNHEY, CDR2 SVGAGI. Trimming took 11 bases from V and 5 from J, leaving 15 bases between them. The CDR3, as DNA: TGTGCCGTAGTACAGGGAAGGACCGGGGAGCTGTTTTTT. Its protein product is CAVVQGRTGELFF.

The V call is TRBV3-1, the J call TRBJ2-2; TRBD2 matches at 8 bases. V was pared by 0 bases and J by 6 bases, with 9 bases of the junction left unmatched. CDR1 LGHDT and CDR2 YNNKEL come from the germline V gene (reference sequence). The CDR3 is 17 residues long. CDR3 nucleotides: TGTGCCAGCAGCCAAGATTGGTCGGGAGGGCCGTCCGGGGAGCTGTTTTTT. Residues: CASSQDWSGGPSGELFF.

The chain carries TRBV4-3 and TRBJ2-3; the match to TRBD2 covers 9 bases. Per germline, CDR1 LGHNA and CDR2 YSLEER. The CDR3 is 15 amino acids. With 4 bases clipped from V and 4 bases from J, the junction kept 6 bases outside the gene matches. The CDR3 sequence is CASSRLAEESDTQYF. For the CDR3, the DNA is TGCGCCAGCAGCCGACTAGCGGAAGAATCAGATACGCAGTATTTT.

The chain employs TRBV19 and TRBJ1-1, with 7 bases aligning to TRBD1. Germline CDR1 is LNHDA and CDR2 is SQIVND (reference sequence). There are 12 residues in the CDR3. As DNA, the CDR3 is TGTGTCACGAAGGGGGCCCGGACTGAAGCTTTCTTT. Protein sequence: CVTKGARTEAFF.